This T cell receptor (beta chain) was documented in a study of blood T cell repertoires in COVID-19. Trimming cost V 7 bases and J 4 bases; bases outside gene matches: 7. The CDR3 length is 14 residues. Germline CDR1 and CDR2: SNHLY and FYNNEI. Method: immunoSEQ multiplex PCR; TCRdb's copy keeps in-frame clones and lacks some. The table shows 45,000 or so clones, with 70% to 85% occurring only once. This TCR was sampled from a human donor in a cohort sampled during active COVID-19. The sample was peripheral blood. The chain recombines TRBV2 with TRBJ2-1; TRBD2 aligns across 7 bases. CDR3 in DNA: TGTGCCAGCACAAGAGCGGGACTGTACAATGAGCAGTTCTTC. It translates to CASTRAGLYNEQFF. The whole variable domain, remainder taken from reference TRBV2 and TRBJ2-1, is EPEVTQTPSHQVTQMGQEVILRCVPISNHLYFYWYRQILGQKVEFLVSFYNNEISEKSEIFDDQFSVERPDGSNFTLKIRSTKLEDSAMYFCASTRAGLYNEQFFGPGTRLTVL.